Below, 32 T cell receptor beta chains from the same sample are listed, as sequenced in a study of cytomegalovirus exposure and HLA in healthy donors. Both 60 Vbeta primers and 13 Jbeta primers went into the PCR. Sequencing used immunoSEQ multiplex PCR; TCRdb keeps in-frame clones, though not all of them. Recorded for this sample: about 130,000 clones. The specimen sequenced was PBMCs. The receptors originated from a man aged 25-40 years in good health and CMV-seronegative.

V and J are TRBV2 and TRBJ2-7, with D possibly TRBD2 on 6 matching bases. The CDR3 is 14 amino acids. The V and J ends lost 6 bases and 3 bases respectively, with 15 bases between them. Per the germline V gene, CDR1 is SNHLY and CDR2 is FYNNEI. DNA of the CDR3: TGTGCCAGCAGAGCCGGGAGTGAAAGCTACGAGCAGTACTTC. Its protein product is CASRAGSESYEQYF.

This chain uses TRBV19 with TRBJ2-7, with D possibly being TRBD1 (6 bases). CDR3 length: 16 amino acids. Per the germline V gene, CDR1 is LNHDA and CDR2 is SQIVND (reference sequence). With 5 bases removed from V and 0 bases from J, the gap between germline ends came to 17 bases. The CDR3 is CASSPQGRGGSYEQYF. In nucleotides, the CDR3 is TGTGCCAGTAGTCCTCAGGGAAGAGGGGGCTCCTACGAGCAGTACTTC.

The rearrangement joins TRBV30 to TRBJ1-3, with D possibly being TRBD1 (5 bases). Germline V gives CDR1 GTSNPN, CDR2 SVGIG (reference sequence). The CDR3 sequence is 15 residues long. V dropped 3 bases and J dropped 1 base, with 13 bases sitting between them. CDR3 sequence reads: CAWSRRVGSGNTIYF. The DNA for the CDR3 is TGTGCCTGGAGCCGCAGGGTAGGGTCTGGAAACACCATATATTTT.

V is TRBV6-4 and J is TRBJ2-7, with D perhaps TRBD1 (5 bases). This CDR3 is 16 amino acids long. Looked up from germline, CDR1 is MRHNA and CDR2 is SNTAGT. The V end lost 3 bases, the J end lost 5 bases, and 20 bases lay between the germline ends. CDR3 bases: TGTGCCAGCAGTGAAATGCTCAGCAGGGTAGGCCACGAGCAGTACTTC. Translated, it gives CASSEMLSRVGHEQYF.

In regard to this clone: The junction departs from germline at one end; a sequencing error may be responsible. CDR3 in amino acids: CASRYLTDTQYF. In nucleotides, the CDR3 is TGTGCCAGCAGGTACTTAACAGATACGCAGTATTTT. V usage is TRBV6-6 and J usage is TRBJ2-3; D is ambiguous. CDR1 is MNHNY, CDR2 SVGAGI, per germline (reference sequence). The CDR3 totals 12 residues.

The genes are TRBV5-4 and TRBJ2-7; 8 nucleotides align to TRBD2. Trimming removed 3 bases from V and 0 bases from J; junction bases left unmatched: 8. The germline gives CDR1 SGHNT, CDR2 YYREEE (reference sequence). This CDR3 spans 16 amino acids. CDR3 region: CASSSGLAMSSYEQYF. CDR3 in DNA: TGTGCCAGCAGCTCAGGACTAGCTATGAGCTCCTACGAGCAGTACTTC.

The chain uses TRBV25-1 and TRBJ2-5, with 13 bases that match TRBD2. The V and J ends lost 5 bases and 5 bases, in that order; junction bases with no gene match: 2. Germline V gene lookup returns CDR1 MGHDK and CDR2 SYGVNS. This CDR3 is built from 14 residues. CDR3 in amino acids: CASSTSGRVETQYF. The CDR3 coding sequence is TGTGCCAGCAGTACTAGCGGGAGGGTCGAGACCCAGTACTTC. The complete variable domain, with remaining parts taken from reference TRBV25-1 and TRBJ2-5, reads EADIYQTPRYLVIGTGKKITLECSQTMGHDKMYWYQQDPGMELHLIHYSYGVNSTEKGDLSSESTVSRIRTEHFPLTLESARPSHTSQYLCASSTSGRVETQYFGPGTRLLVL.

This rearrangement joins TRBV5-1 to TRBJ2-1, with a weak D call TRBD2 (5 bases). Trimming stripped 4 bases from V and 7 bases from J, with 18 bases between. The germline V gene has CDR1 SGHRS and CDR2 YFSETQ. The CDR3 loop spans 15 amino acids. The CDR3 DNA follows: TGCGCCAGCAGCCCCCACTACGCCTCGGGGAATGAGCAGTTCTTC. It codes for CASSPHYASGNEQFF.

In DNA, the CDR3 is TGTGCCAGCAGCTTAGGCGGGAGTGGGTACGAGCAGTACTTC. This sequence encodes CASSLGGSGYEQYF. The chain recombines TRBV7-6 with TRBJ2-7; 7 bases align to TRBD2. With 1 base clipped from V and 4 bases from J, the junction kept 4 bases outside the gene matches. Germline CDR1 is SGHVS and CDR2 is FNYEAQ. This CDR3 spans 14 amino acids.

The CDR3 coding sequence is TGTGCCAGCAGCTCCAGGGGGTCCTACGAGCAGTACTTC. Translated, it gives CASSSRGSYEQYF. The chain couples TRBV6-1 to TRBJ2-7, with TRBD1 matching over 7 bases. Germline V gives CDR1 MNHNS, CDR2 SASEGT. The CDR3 runs to 13 residues. V trimming: 6 bases; J trimming: 1 base; junction bases outside the gene matches: 3.

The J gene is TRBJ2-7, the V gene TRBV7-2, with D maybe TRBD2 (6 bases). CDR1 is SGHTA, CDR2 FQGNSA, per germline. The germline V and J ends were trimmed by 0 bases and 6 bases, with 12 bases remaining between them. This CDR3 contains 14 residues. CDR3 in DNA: TGTGCCAGCAGCTTAGCGAGCGGGTTGGCCGAGCAGTACTTC. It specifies CASSLASGLAEQYF.

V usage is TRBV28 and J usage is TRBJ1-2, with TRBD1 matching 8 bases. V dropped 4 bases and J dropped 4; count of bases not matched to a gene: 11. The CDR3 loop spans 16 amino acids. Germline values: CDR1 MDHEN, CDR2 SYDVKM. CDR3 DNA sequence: TGTGCCAGCAGTTCGGGACAGGTCAGGGGTATCTATGGCTACACCTTC. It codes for CASSSGQVRGIYGYTF.

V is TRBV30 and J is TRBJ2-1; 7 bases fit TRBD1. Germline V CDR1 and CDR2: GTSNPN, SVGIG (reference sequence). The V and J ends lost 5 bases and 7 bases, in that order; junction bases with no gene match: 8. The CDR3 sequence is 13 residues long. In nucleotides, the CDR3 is TGTGCCTGGGGACAGGTTGAGGTGAATGAGCAGTTCTTC. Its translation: CAWGQVEVNEQFF.

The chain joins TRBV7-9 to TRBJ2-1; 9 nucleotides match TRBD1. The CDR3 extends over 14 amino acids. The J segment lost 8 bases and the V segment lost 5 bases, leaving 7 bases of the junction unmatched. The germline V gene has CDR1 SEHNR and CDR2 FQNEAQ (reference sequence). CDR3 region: CASSPGTGYHEQFF. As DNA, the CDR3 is TGTGCCAGCAGCCCAGGGACAGGGTACCATGAGCAGTTCTTC.

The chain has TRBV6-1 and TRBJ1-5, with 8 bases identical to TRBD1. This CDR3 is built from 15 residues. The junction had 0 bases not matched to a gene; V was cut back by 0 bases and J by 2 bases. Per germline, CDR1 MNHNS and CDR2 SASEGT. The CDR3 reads CASSEATGGNQPQHF. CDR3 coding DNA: TGTGCCAGCAGTGAAGCGACAGGGGGCAATCAGCCCCAGCATTTT.

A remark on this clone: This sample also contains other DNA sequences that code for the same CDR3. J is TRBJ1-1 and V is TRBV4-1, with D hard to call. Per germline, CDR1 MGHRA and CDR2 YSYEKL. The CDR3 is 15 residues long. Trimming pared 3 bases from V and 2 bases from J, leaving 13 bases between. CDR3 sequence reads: CASSQDGPGNTEAFF. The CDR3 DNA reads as TGCGCCAGCAGCCAGGATGGACCGGGAAACACTGAAGCTTTCTTT.

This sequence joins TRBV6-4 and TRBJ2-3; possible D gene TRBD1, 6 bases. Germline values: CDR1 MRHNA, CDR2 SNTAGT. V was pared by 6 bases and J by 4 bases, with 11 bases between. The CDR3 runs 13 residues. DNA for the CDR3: TGTGCCAGCAGCCTAGAGGGGGCAGATACGCAGTATTTT. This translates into CASSLEGADTQYF.

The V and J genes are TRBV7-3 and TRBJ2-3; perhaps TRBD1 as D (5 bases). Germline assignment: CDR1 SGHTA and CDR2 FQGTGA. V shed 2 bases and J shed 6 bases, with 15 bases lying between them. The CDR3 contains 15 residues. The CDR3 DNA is TGTGCCAGCAGCTTATCGTCAGGGTCTGATGATACGCAGTATTTT. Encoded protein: CASSLSSGSDDTQYF.

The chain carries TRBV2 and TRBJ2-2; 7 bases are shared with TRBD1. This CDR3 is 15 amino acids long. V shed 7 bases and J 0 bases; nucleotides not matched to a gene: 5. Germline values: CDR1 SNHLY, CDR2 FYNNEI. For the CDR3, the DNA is TGTGCCAGCACCCGGGACAGAGCGAACACCGGGGAGCTGTTTTTT. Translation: CASTRDRANTGELFF.

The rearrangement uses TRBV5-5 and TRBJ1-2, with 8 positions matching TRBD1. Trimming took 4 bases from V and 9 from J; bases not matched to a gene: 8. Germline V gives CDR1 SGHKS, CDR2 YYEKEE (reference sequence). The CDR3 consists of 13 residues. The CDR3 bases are TGTGCCAGCAGCGGCGACAGGGGAAGGAGCTACACCTTC. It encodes CASSGDRGRSYTF.

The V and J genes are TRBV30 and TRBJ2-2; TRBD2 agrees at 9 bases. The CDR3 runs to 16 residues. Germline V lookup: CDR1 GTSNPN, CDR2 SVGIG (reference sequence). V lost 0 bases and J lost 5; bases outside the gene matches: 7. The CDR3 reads CAWSVRGGVWTGELFF. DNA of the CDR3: TGTGCCTGGAGTGTACGCGGGGGGGTATGGACCGGGGAGCTGTTTTTT.

The CDR3 protein is CSARFSLGQSPHEQYF. The CDR3 DNA follows: TGCAGCGCCCGCTTCAGTTTGGGACAGTCTCCTCACGAGCAGTACTTC. The chain carries TRBV29-1 and TRBJ2-7, with 7 bases lining up with TRBD1. The trim removed 7 bases at V and 5 bases at J, leaving 20 bases unmatched. The CDR3 is 16 amino acids. Germline V gene sequence: CDR1 SQVTM, CDR2 ANQGSEA.

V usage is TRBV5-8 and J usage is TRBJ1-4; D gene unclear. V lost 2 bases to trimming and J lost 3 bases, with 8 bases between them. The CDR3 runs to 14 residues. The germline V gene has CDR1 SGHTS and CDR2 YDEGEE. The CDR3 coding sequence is TGTGCCAGCAGCTTCGGGGATTCTAATGAAAAACTGTTTTTT. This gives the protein CASSFGDSNEKLFF.

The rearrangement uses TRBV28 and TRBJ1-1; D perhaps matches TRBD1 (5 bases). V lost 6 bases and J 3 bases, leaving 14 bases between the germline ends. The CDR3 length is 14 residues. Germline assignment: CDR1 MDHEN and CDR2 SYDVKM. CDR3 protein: CASRQPSRDTEAFF. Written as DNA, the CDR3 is TGTGCCAGCAGACAACCCTCCAGGGACACTGAAGCTTTCTTT. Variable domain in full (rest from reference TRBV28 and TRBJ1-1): DVKVTQSSRYLVKRTGEKVFLECVQDMDHENMFWYRQDPGLGLRLIYFSYDVKMKEKGDIPEGYSVSREKKERFSLILESASTNQTSMYLCASRQPSRDTEAFFGQGTRLTVV.

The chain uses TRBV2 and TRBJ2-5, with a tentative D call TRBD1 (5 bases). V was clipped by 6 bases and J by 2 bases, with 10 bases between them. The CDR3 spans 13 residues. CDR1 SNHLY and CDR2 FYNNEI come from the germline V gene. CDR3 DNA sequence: TGTGCCAGCAGCGTCGACAGACAAGAGACCCAGTACTTC. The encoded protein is CASSVDRQETQYF.

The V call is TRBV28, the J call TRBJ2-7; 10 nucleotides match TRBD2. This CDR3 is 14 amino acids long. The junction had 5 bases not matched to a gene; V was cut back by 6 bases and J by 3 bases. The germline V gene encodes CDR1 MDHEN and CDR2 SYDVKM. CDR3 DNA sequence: TGTGCCAGCAGGATTCCTAGCGGGAGCTACGAGCAGTACTTC. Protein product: CASRIPSGSYEQYF.

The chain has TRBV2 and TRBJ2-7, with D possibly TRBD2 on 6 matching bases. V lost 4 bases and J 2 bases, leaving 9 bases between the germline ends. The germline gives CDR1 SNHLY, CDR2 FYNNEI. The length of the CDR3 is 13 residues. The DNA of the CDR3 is TGTGCCAGCAGTGTTTTAGCGGCCTACGAGCAGTACTTC. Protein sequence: CASSVLAAYEQYF.

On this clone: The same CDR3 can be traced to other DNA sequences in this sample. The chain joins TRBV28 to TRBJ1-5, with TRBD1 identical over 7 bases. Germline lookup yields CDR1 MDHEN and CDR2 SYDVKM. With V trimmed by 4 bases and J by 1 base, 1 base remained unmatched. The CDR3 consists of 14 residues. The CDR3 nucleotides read TGTGCCAGCAGTTCAGGGGGAAGCAATCAGCCCCAGCATTTT. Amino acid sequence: CASSSGGSNQPQHF.

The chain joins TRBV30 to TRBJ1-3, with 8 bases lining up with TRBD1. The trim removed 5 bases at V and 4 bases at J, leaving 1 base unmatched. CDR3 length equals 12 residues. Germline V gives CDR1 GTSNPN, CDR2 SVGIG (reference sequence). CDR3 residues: CAWQGAGNTIYF. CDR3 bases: TGTGCCTGGCAGGGGGCAGGAAACACCATATATTTT.

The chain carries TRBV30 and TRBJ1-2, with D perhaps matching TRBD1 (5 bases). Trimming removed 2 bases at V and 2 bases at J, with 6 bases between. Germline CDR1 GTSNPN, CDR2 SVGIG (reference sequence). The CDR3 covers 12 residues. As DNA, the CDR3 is TGTGCCTGGAGTCCAGGGAACTATGGCTACACCTTC. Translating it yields CAWSPGNYGYTF.

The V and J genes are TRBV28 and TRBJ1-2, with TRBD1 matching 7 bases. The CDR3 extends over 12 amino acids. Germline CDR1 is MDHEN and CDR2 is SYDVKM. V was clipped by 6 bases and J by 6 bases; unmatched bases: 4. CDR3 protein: CASRAGTDGYTF. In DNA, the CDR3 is TGTGCCAGCAGGGCCGGGACAGATGGCTACACCTTC.

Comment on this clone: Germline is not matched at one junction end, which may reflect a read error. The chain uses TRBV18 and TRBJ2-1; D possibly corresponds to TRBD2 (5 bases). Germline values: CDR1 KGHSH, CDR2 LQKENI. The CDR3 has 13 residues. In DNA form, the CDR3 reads TGTGCCAGCTCACCACCGGACTTGGGATCTAGGGTCTTC. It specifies CASSPPDLGSRVF.